The source of this TCR beta chain is a study of blood T cell repertoires in COVID-19. TCRdb keeps only in-frame clones here, not all; method: immunoSEQ multiplex PCR. The sample holds 15,000 or so clones, about nine tenths seen once. The V end lost 1 base, the J end lost 5 bases, and 17 bases lay between the germline ends. This CDR3 comprises 16 residues. Germline CDR1 and CDR2: SNHLY and FYNNEI. The rearrangement joins TRBV2 to TRBJ1-2; no definite D call. This receptor was taken from a human donor in a cohort sampled during active COVID-19. Sequencing input: peripheral blood. DNA of the CDR3: TGTGCCAGCAGTGAAGTCCGGCCGGAGGGCTGGTATGGCTACACCTTC. It yields the protein CASSEVRPEGWYGYTF. The full variable domain, its missing parts supplied by reference TRBV2 and TRBJ1-2, is EPEVTQTPSHQVTQMGQEVILRCVPISNHLYFYWYRQILGQKVEFLVSFYNNEISEKSEIFDDQFSVERPDGSNFTLKIRSTKLEDSAMYFCASSEVRPEGWYGYTFGSGTRLTVV.